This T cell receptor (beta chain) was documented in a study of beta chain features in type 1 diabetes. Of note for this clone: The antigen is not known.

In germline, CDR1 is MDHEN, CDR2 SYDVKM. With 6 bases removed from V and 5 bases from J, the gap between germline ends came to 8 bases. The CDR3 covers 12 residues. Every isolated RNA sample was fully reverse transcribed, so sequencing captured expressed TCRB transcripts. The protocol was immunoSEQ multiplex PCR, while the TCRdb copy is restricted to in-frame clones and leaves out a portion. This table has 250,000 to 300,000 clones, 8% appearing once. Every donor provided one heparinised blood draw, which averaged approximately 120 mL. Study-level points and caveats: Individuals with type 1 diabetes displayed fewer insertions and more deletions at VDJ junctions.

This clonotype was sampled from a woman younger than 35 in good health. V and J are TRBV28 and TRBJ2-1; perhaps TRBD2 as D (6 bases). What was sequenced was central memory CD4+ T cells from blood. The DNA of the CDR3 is TGTGCCAGCAGGCGGGGAAACAATGAGCAGTTCTTC. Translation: CASRRGNNEQFF.